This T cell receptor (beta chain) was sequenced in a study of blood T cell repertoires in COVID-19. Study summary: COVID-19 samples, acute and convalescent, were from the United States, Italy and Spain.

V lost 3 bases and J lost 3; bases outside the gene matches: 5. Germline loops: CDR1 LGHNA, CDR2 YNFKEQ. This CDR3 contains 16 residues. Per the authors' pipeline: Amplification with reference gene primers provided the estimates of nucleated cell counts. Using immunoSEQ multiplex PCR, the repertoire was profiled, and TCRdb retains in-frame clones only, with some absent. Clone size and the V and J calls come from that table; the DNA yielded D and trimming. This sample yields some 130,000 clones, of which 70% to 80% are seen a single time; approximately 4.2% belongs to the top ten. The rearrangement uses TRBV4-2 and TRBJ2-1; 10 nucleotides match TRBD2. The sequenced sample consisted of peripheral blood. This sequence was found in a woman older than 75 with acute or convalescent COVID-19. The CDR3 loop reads CASSHASSGGYNEQFF. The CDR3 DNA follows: TGTGCCAGCAGCCATGCCTCTAGCGGGGGCTACAATGAGCAGTTCTTC.